Below are 15 T cell receptor beta chains sequenced from a single sample in a study of tissue T cells after allogeneic stem cell transplantation (dated by TCRdb to 2021 to 2024). The sample's time point label is to be understood as: mouse harvest day 14 after allogeneic transplant. Each mouse graft, delivered by tail vein injection, combined 10^6 splenic CD5+ T cells with 10^7 T-cell-depleted bone marrow cells. Libraries were built with the immunoSEQ multiplex PCR assay. Not all clones reach the TCRdb copy of this immuneACCESS table, which keeps in-frame sequences only. Checked studies attribute under half of the gap to unresolved V genes and leave the rest unexplained. In all, the sample holds about 9,000 clones, and 36% of those were seen once. The top ten constitute roughly 4.9% of the sample. Sequencing input: skin. The receptors derive from a female BALB/c mouse given C57BL/6 T cells with graft-versus-host disease after an allogeneic hematopoietic cell transplant.

This clone appeared once. Each gene name is a mouse one. Read coverage stops 1 residue before the CDR3 terminus; the germline J gene supplies the remainder. The chain links TRBV12-2 to TRBJ2-7, with 8 bases aligning to TRBD2. Germline V CDR1 and CDR2: SGHLS, HYDKME. This CDR3 contains 14 residues. V shed 0 bases, J shed 4 bases, and the junction held 4 bases outside the gene matches. CDR3: CASSLSLGGYEQYF. The CDR3 bases that were read are TGTGCCAGCTCTCTCTCGCTGGGGGGTTATGAACAGTAC.

Details on this clone: Genes and germline are mouse. Partial CDR3 DNA: TGTGCCAGCAGTCTCGGACAGATTTCCAACGAAAGATTATTT. Protein product: CASSLGQISNERLF. In full, the CDR3 is CASSLGQISNERLFF. The chain employs TRBV26 and TRBJ1-4; weak D call: TRBD1 (6 bases). The CDR3 is cut off 1 residue early in the read; its end comes from the germline J gene. Germline-derived CDR1 and CDR2 are KGHPV and FQNQEV (reference sequence). V lost 3 bases, J lost 0 bases, and 8 bases lay in between. The CDR3 is 15 residues long.

Concerning this clone itself: Gene names and germline refer to mouse. The DNA ends 1 residue before the CDR3 does, and the rest of the CDR3 is filled in from the germline J gene. The chain employs TRBV26 and TRBJ1-6, with D unresolved. TRBJ1-6 is placed among ORFs of uncertain function. This CDR3 has 14 residues. Between the trimmed V and J ends, which lost 4 bases and 3 bases, there was a span of 7 bases. From germline, CDR1 is KGHPV and CDR2 FQNQEV (reference sequence). Here the CDR3 reads CASSPQIYNSPLYF. The part of the CDR3 DNA that was read is TGTGCCAGCAGTCCGCAAATCTATAATTCGCCCCTCTAC.

This clone appeared a few times. Mouse gene names and germline throughout. The sequenced fragment ends 1 residue before the CDR3 boundary, so the rest is inferred from the germline J gene. Within the sample, other DNA sequences also encode this same CDR3. This rearrangement joins TRBV26 to TRBJ2-4, with D unresolved. V was cut by 2 bases and J by 0 bases, with 6 bases left in between. This CDR3 is 14 amino acids long. CDR1 is KGHPV and CDR2 is FQNQEV in the germline V gene (reference sequence). CDR3 region: CASSLGTSQNTLYF. CDR3 DNA (partial): TGTGCCAGCAGTCTGGGAACTAGTCAAAACACCTTGTAC.

Notes on this clone: Mouse germline and gene names are used. The read stops 1 residue short of the end of the CDR3; the missing end is completed from the germline J gene. The chain links TRBV3 to TRBJ1-2, with D possibly matching TRBD1 (6 bases). CDR1 and CDR2 from the germline V gene are SNHLY and FYNGKV (reference sequence). V lost 5 bases, J lost 6 bases, and 10 bases lay in between. This CDR3 is 12 amino acids long. The CDR3 bases that were read are TGTGCCAGCAGCGCACAGGGCGCCGACTACACC. Translating gives CASSAQGADYT. The CDR3 in full is CASSAQGADYTF.

This clone is classed as medium-sized. Gene names refer to mouse genes. The observed sequence ends 1 residue before the CDR3 terminus, with the missing tail filled in from the germline J gene. The V call is TRBV26, the J call TRBJ2-1; D gene unclear. The CDR3 contains 14 residues. CDR1 is KGHPV and CDR2 is FQNQEV in the germline V gene (reference sequence). V dropped 2 bases and J dropped 2 bases, with 7 bases sitting between them. Partial CDR3 DNA: TGTGCCAGCAGTCTGGGGCCCTACTATGCTGAGCAGTTC. Its translation: CASSLGPYYAEQF. From start to end, the CDR3 is CASSLGPYYAEQFF. The complete variable domain, with remaining parts taken from reference TRBV26 and TRBJ2-1, reads NSKVIQTPRYLVKGQGQKAKMRCIPEKGHPVVFWYQQNKNNEFKFLINFQNQEVLQQIDMTEKRFSAECPSNSPCSLEIQSSEAGDSALYLCASSLGPYYAEQFFGPGTRLTVL.

Concerning this clone: Gene names are mouse gene names. The read terminates 1 residue ahead of where the CDR3 ends, so the germline J gene completes it. The J gene is TRBJ2-3, the V gene TRBV26; D gene ambiguous. V was cut by 3 bases and J by 0 bases, with 7 bases left in between. The CDR3 sequence is 14 residues long. Germline V CDR1 and CDR2: KGHPV, FQNQEV (reference sequence). The sequenced part of the CDR3 DNA is TGTGCCAGCAGTCTCCAGACTAGTGCAGAAACGCTGTAT. It encodes CASSLQTSAETLY. The entire CDR3 reads CASSLQTSAETLYF.

A remark on this clone: These gene names are mouse names. Read sequence stops 1 residue before the CDR3 end, and the germline J gene provides the missing end. The genes are TRBV26 and TRBJ1-1, with D tentatively TRBD1 (5 bases). The CDR3 covers 12 residues. Deletions cut 2 bases from V and 7 bases from J, with 8 bases between. The germline V gene has CDR1 KGHPV and CDR2 FQNQEV (reference sequence). CDR3 DNA (partial): TGTGCCAGCAGTCTGCAGGACATAGAAGTCTTC. This translates into CASSLQDIEVF. The whole CDR3 is CASSLQDIEVFF.

For this clone: These gene names are mouse names. With the read ending 1 residue before the CDR3 end, the germline J gene is used to fill in that end. This chain joins TRBV26 and TRBJ2-5; 9 nucleotides align to TRBD1. Germline CDR1 reads KGHPV; CDR2 reads FQNQEV (reference sequence). The CDR3 extends over 13 amino acids. With V trimmed by 6 bases and J by 6 bases, 4 bases remained unmatched. The CDR3 here is CASSGTGHDTQYF. CDR3 bases read: TGTGCCAGCAGCGGGACAGGGCACGACACCCAGTAC.

In the case of this clone: Gene and germline names: mouse. The observed sequence ends 1 residue before the CDR3 terminus, with the missing tail filled in from the germline J gene. The chain is built from TRBV26 and TRBJ1-1; 7 nucleotides match TRBD1. The CDR3 is 14 residues long. V shed 3 bases, J shed 4 bases, and the junction held 5 bases outside the gene matches. Germline V gene data show CDR1 as KGHPV and CDR2 as FQNQEV (reference sequence). The CDR3 DNA, read in part, is TGTGCCAGCAGTCTTAGGGGGCTTGGCACAGAAGTCTTC. Translation gives CASSLRGLGTEVF. The entire CDR3 protein reads CASSLRGLGTEVFF.

There are a few counts of this clone. Gene names denote mouse genes. The CDR3 extends 1 residue past the end of the read, so its final part is completed from the germline J gene. The chain combines TRBV3 with TRBJ2-7; 12 bases align to TRBD2. The germline gives CDR1 SNHLY, CDR2 FYNGKV (reference sequence). The CDR3 has 15 residues. J was trimmed by 2 bases and V by 2 bases; bases with no gene match: 1. CDR3: CASSLRTGGAYEQYF. The sequenced CDR3 bases are TGTGCCAGCAGCTTACGGACTGGGGGGGCCTATGAACAGTAC.

This clone came up a few times. Mouse names are used for the genes. The missing CDR3 end, 1 residue past where the read stops, is filled in from the germline J gene. The chain has TRBV3 and TRBJ2-7, with 7 nucleotides matching TRBD1. This CDR3 is 11 amino acids long. Losses at the gene ends were 5 bases for V and 6 bases for J; bases not matched to a gene: 1. Germline V gene sequence: CDR1 SNHLY, CDR2 FYNGKV (reference sequence). CDR3 DNA, as far as it was read: TGTGCCAGCAGCGACAGGGTTGAACAGTAC. This gives the protein CASSDRVEQY. The complete CDR3 protein is CASSDRVEQYF.

This clone has only one observation. The gene names given are mouse names. The read stops 1 residue short of the end of the CDR3; the missing end is completed from the germline J gene. The chain employs TRBV12-2 and TRBJ2-5; the match to TRBD2 covers 14 bases. This CDR3 contains 17 residues. V shed 3 bases and J 1 base; nucleotides not matched to a gene: 5. Germline V gives CDR1 SGHLS, CDR2 HYDKME. CDR3 residues: CASSTRDWGGYQDTQYF. The sequenced CDR3 bases are TGTGCCAGCTCTACCCGGGACTGGGGGGGCTACCAAGACACCCAGTAC. Full variable domain (missing parts from reference TRBV12-2 and TRBJ2-5): NSGVVQSPRYIIKGKGERSILKCIPISGHLSVAWYQQTQGQELKFFIQHYDKMERDKGNLPSRFSVQQFDDYHSEMNMSALELEDSAVYFCASSTRDWGGYQDTQYFGPGTRLLVL.

As to this clone: The listed genes are named as in mouse. Read data end 1 residue before the CDR3 end; the end is taken from the germline J gene. The J gene is TRBJ2-3, the V gene TRBV3; either TRBD1 or TRBD2 may supply D (5 bases each). V shed 2 bases and J shed 0 bases, with 9 bases lying between them. Per germline, CDR1 SNHLY and CDR2 FYNGKV (reference sequence). The CDR3 is 15 residues long. CDR3 DNA (partial): TGTGCCAGCAGCTTAACCGGGGCTAGTGCAGAAACGCTGTAT. Translating it yields CASSLTGASAETLY. Given in full, the CDR3 is CASSLTGASAETLYF.

This clone was observed a handful of times. The listed genes are named as in mouse. The read stops 1 residue short of the end of the CDR3; the missing end is completed from the germline J gene. V and J are TRBV3 and TRBJ2-7; D unresolved. CDR1 is SNHLY and CDR2 is FYNGKV in the germline V gene (reference sequence). V lost 4 bases to trimming and J lost 2 bases, with 6 bases between them. CDR3 length: 12 amino acids. Incomplete CDR3 DNA: TGTGCCAGCAGCTCCGGGGCCTATGAACAGTAC. Protein product: CASSSGAYEQY. The whole CDR3 region reads CASSSGAYEQYF.